The 21 T cell receptor beta chains below were found in one sample sequenced in a study of blood T cells in healthy people across ages. Together with a sample-barcoded 5' primer, a J-beta primer mix was included in a second PCR lasting about 6 to 11 cycles. TCRdb reprocessed the 5' RACE reads via MiXCR and lists one record per CDR3 protein. The repertoire holds about 1.6 million distinct CDR3 sequences, roughly a third seen once, with around 10% in the top ten. Sample: blood. These receptors all come from a woman aged 25-40 years in good health.

This clonotype was counted a few times. The V and J genes are TRBV20-1 and TRBJ1-4; the D gene is possibly TRBD1 (5 bases). With 5 bases removed from V and 6 bases from J, the gap between germline ends came to 16 bases. Germline CDR1 and CDR2: DFQATT and SNEGSKA (reference sequence). The CDR3 consists of 14 residues. CDR3 in DNA: TGCAGTGCTCAGTGGGGCCTCGGGGATGAAAAACTGTTTTTT. As protein: CSAQWGLGDEKLFF.

This clonotype was detected only a few times. V gene TRBV9 combines with J gene TRBJ1-1, with a tentative D call TRBD1 (6 bases). Trimming took 3 bases from V and 4 from J, leaving 10 bases between them. There are 13 residues in the CDR3. The germline gives CDR1 SGDLS, CDR2 YYNGEE. CDR3 protein: CASSEGGGTEAFF. The CDR3 DNA follows: TGTGCCAGCAGCGAGGGAGGGGGCACTGAAGCTTTCTTT.

This clonotype was counted a few times. The chain employs TRBV24-1 and TRBJ2-1; D not resolved. Germline V gene sequence: CDR1 KGHDR, CDR2 SFDVKD. V dropped 4 bases and J dropped 7 bases, with 22 bases sitting between them. This CDR3 contains 17 residues. The CDR3 nucleotides read TGTGCCACCAGTGAAGGAACATTAGGGTCCCTGTTGAATGAGCAGTTCTTC. This codes for CATSEGTLGSLLNEQFF.

On this clonotype: One end of the junction does not line up with germline, which may come from a read error. J is TRBJ1-2 and V is TRBV6-2 or TRBV6-3; D is unclear. This CDR3 comprises 12 residues. Germline loops: CDR1 MNHEY, CDR2 SVGEGT. CDR3 in amino acids: CARSYSNRGYTF. The CDR3 DNA is TGTGCCCGCAGTTACTCTAACCGCGGCTACACCTTC.

The chain uses TRBV20-1 and TRBJ2-3, with TRBD2 as a possible D gene (5 bases). The CDR3 has 15 amino acids. Germline CDR1 reads DFQATT; CDR2 reads SNEGSKA (reference sequence). Trimming took 3 bases from V and 2 from J, leaving 15 bases between them. CDR3 region: CSARPPEGPTDTQYF. CDR3 sequence (DNA): TGCAGTGCTAGGCCCCCAGAGGGTCCCACAGATACGCAGTATTTT.

The chain uses TRBV20-1 and TRBJ2-7; D might be TRBD1 (6 bases). V lost 6 bases and J 2 bases, leaving 20 bases between the germline ends. The CDR3 runs 15 residues. Per germline, CDR1 DFQATT and CDR2 SNEGSKA (reference sequence). CDR3 nucleotides: TGCAGTGCGCCCCAGGGGCGTAGGGTTACCTACGAGCAGTACTTC. Translating gives CSAPQGRRVTYEQYF.

The table lists this clonotype with many counts. The chain carries TRBV10-3 and TRBJ2-3, with TRBD2 as a possible D gene (5 bases). Germline-derived CDR1 and CDR2 are ENHRY and SYGVKD. Trimming shortened V by 7 bases and J by 2 bases, and 13 bases separated the two germline ends. The length of the CDR3 is 14 residues. In DNA, the CDR3 is TGTGCCATCAACGGACTCGGGGACACAGATACGCAGTATTTT. Translation gives CAINGLGDTDTQYF.

The V call is TRBV7-3, the J call TRBJ2-7, with D unclear. The germline V and J ends were trimmed by 1 base and 2 bases, with 6 bases remaining between them. CDR1 is SGHTA and CDR2 is FQGTGA in the germline V gene. CDR3 length: 13 amino acids. CDR3 region: CASSLIPTYEQYF. Written as DNA, the CDR3 is TGTGCCAGCAGCTTAATCCCTACCTACGAGCAGTACTTC.

This clonotype was detected only a few times. V usage is TRBV3-1 and J usage is TRBJ2-5; no definite D call. The length of the CDR3 is 15 residues. Germline V gives CDR1 LGHDT, CDR2 YNNKEL (reference sequence). Deletions cut 2 bases from V and 0 bases from J, with 10 bases between. In DNA, the CDR3 is TGTGCCAGCAGCCAACAAGCGCCAAACCAAGAGACCCAGTACTTC. It is translated as CASSQQAPNQETQYF.

This clonotype was observed a handful of times. V usage is TRBV12-3 or TRBV12-4 and J usage is TRBJ2-4; D ambiguous. This CDR3 is 15 amino acids long. V lost 6 bases and J lost 4, with 16 bases in between. CDR3 coding DNA: TGTGCCAGCAGACTCCTCGGCCCGCTAAAAAACATTCAGTACTTC. Encoded protein: CASRLLGPLKNIQYF.

This clonotype was recorded at least ten times. The V and J genes are TRBV12-3 or TRBV12-4 and TRBJ2-7; possible D gene TRBD2, 6 bases. V was shortened by 7 bases and J by 7 bases, with 11 bases between the two germline ends. This CDR3 comprises 11 residues. DNA of the CDR3: TGTGCCAGCACCTTTAGCGGTGAGCAGTACTTC. Residues: CASTFSGEQYF.

The gene calls are TRBV7-3 and TRBJ2-1; 14 bases line up with TRBD2. With V trimmed by 2 bases and J by 7 bases, 7 bases remained unmatched. The CDR3 is 17 residues long. Looked up from germline, CDR1 is SGHTA and CDR2 is FQGTGA. The CDR3 sequence: CASSLDGLAGGLNEQFF. As DNA, the CDR3 is TGTGCCAGCAGCTTAGACGGACTAGCGGGGGGATTAAATGAGCAGTTCTTC.

The CDR3 reads CASSLDIVGGGETQYF. The CDR3 DNA follows: TGTGCCAGCAGCTTAGATATTGTGGGTGGGGGGGAGACCCAGTACTTC. The rearrangement joins TRBV7-2 to TRBJ2-5, with D perhaps matching TRBD2 (6 bases). V shed 1 base and J shed 5 bases, with 17 bases lying between them. Germline V gene data show CDR1 as SGHTA and CDR2 as FQGNSA. CDR3 length: 16 residues.

This clonotype was counted a single time. The V gene is TRBV7-2, the J gene TRBJ2-1; the D gene is possibly TRBD2 (6 bases). Germline CDR1 reads SGHTA; CDR2 reads FQGNSA. This CDR3 region has 18 residues. For the CDR3, the DNA is TGTGCTACGCCACGCCGGGAGAGAAGTATCTACCACTACAATGAGCAGTTCTTC. This codes for CATPRRERSIYHYNEQFF.

This clonotype was counted a few times. The J gene is TRBJ2-7, the V gene TRBV12-3 or TRBV12-4, with 9 bases fitting TRBD1. The CDR3 extends over 14 amino acids. V lost 8 bases and J lost 3; bases outside the gene matches: 8. The CDR3 DNA reads as TGTGCCAGCGGCCTAACAGGGGGCCTCTACGAGCAGTACTTC. Translation gives CASGLTGGLYEQYF.

This clonotype was seen only a few times. The genes are TRBV7-3 and TRBJ2-5; 10 bases agree with TRBD2. The CDR3 loop spans 16 amino acids. V gave up 5 bases and J gave up 1 base; unmatched junction bases: 7. CDR1 and CDR2 from the germline V gene are SGHTA and FQGTGA. The CDR3 is CASSPSSGGPQETQYF. The CDR3 region has the DNA TGTGCCAGCAGCCCCTCTAGCGGGGGCCCCCAAGAGACCCAGTACTTC.

This clonotype showed up just a few times. The chain links TRBV7-2 to TRBJ2-7; no reliable D call. CDR1 SGHTA and CDR2 FQGNSA come from the germline V gene. CDR3 length: 13 amino acids. The ends were cut back, 4 bases at V and 6 bases at J, with 13 bases in the middle. Here the CDR3 reads CASSYPLESEQYF. In nucleotides, the CDR3 is TGTGCCAGCAGCTATCCCCTAGAATCCGAGCAGTACTTC.

Many counts were recorded for this clonotype. This chain links TRBV6-1 with TRBJ1-5, with D possibly TRBD1 on 6 matching bases. The V and J ends lost 4 bases and 6 bases respectively, with 13 bases between them. The CDR3 has 14 amino acids. Germline assignment: CDR1 MNHNS and CDR2 SASEGT. CDR3 DNA: TGTGCCAGCAGTGGATTACAGGGACGTCAGCCCCAGCATTTT. Translating it yields CASSGLQGRQPQHF.

This chain uses TRBV13 with TRBJ2-5; no clear D. Trimming shortened V by 7 bases and J by 5 bases, and 11 bases separated the two germline ends. CDR1 is PRHDT, CDR2 FYEKMQ, per germline (reference sequence). This CDR3 region has 12 residues. The CDR3 spells CASTLGSETQYF. The CDR3 nucleotides read TGTGCCAGCACCCTAGGGTCGGAGACCCAGTACTTC.

This clonotype was observed a handful of times. The chain employs TRBV7-8 and TRBJ2-4; 13 nucleotides agree with TRBD2. Trimming cost V 6 bases and J 7 bases; bases outside gene matches: 6. The CDR3 is 15 residues long. Germline-derived CDR1 and CDR2 are SGHVS and FQNEAQ. The CDR3 loop reads CASSRRTSGGNIQYF. The CDR3 DNA follows: TGTGCCAGCAGTAGAAGGACTAGCGGGGGTAACATTCAGTACTTC.

This clonotype was observed many times. This chain connects TRBV2 to TRBJ2-3; D not certain. This CDR3 has 12 amino acids. The V end was cut by 7 bases, the J end by 2 bases, with 7 bases between. Germline-derived CDR1 and CDR2 are SNHLY and FYNNEI. The CDR3: CASNSHTDTQYF. CDR3 nucleotide sequence: TGTGCCAGCAATTCTCACACAGATACGCAGTATTTT.